The source of this T cell receptor (beta chain) is a study of T-cell memory formation after mild COVID-19. The study, taken as a whole, reports: Cross-reactive memory appears to have joined, as suggested by some responding clones showing up in pre-infection memory.

This clonotype was detected a few times. Its antigen is undetermined. With V trimmed by 6 bases and J by 4 bases, 4 bases remained unmatched. Germline CDR1 reads MNHNY; CDR2 reads SVGAGI (reference sequence). This CDR3 contains 14 residues. From the 5' RACE reads, TCRdb called clonotypes with MiXCR, one entry per CDR3 protein. This repertoire shows 400,000 or so distinct CDR3 sequences, approximately 20% found once; its top ten account for around 8%. This TCR was sampled from an adult woman who had mild COVID-19 (a few samples of this study predate the infection). Cell type and time point are not known. The chain couples TRBV6-6 to TRBJ1-5; 9 bases agree with TRBD1. Sequenced: PBMCs or a T cell subset sorted from them (not recorded which). The CDR3 DNA reads TGTGCCAGCAGAGAGGACAGGGGAAATCAGCCCCAGCATTTT. This gives the protein CASREDRGNQPQHF.